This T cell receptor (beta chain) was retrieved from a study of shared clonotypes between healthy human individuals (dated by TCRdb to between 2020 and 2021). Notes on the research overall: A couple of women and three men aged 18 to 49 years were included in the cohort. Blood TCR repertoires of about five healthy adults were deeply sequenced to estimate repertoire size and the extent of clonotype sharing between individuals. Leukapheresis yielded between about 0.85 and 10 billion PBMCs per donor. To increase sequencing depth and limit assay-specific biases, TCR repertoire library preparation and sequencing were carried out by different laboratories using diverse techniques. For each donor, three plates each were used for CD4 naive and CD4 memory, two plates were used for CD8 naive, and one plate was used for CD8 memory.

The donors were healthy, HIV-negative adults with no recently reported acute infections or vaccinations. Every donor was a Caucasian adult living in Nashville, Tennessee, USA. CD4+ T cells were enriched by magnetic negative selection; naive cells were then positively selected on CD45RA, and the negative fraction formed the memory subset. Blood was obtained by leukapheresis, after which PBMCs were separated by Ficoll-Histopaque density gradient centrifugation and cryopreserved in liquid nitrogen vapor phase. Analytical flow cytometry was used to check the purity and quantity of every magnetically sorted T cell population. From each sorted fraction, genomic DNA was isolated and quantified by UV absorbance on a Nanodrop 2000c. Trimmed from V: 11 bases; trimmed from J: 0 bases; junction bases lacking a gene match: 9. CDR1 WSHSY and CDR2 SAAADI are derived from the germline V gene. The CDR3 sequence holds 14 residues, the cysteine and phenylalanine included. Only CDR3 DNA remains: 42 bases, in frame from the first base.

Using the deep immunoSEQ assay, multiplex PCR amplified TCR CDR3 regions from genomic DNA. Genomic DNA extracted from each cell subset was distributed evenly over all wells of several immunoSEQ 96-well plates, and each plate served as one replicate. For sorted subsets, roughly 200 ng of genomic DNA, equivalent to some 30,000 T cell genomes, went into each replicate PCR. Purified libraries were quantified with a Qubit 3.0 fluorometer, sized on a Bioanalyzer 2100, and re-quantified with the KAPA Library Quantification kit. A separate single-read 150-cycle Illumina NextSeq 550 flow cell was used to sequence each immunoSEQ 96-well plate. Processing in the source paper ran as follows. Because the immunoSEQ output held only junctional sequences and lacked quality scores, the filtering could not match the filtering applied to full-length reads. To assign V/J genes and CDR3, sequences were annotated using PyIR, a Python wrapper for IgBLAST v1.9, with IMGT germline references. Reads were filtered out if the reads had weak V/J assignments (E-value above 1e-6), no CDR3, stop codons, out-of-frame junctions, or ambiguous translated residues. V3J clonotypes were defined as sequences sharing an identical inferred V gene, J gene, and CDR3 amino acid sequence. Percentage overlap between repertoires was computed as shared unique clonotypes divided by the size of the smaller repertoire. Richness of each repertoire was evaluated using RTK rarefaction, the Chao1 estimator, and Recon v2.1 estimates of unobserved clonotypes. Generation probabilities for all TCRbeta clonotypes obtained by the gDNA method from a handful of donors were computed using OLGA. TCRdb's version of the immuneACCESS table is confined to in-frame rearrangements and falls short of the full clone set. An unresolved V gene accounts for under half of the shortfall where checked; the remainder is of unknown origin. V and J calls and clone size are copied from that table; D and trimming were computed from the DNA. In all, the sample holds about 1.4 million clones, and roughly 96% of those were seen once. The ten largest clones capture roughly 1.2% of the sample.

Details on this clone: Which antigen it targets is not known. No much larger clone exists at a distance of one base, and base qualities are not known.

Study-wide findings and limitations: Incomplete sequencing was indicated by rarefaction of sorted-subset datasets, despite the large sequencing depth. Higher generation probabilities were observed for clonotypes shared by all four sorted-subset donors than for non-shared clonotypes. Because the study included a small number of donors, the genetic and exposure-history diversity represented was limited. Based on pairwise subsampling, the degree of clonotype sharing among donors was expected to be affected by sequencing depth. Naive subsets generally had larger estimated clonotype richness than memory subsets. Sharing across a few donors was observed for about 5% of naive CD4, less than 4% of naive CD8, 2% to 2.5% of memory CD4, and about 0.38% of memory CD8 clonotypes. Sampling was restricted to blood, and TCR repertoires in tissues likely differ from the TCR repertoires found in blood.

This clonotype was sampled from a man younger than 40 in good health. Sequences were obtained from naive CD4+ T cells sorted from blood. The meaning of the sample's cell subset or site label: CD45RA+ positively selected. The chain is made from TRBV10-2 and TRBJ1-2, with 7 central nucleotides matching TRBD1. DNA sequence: TGCGCCCCAGGGGGGACGTCGGCTAACTATGGCTACACCTTC. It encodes CAPGGTSANYGYTF.